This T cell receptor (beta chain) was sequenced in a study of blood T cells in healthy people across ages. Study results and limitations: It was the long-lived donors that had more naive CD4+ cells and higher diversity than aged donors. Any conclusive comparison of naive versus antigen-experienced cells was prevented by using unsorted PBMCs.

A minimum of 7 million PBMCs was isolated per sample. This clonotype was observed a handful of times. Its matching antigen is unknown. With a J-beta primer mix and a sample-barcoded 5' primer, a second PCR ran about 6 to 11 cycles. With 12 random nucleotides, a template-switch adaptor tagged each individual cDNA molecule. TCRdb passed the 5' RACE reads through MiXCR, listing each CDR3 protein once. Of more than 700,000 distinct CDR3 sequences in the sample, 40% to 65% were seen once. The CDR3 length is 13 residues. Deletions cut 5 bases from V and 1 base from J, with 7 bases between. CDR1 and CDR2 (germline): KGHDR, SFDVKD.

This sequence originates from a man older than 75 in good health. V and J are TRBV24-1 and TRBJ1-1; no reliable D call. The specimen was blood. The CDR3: CATSASGNTEAFF. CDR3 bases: TGTGCCACCAGTGCCTCAGGGAACACTGAAGCTTTCTTT.